In this sample, the clone carrying this TCR beta chain turned up many times. It was with unique molecular identifiers that the TCRbeta library was prepared. MiXCR, applied by TCRdb to the PCR reads, yields one record per CDR3 protein. The sample gives 150,000 to 200,000 distinct CDR3 sequences, 6% to 7% of which show up once; 3% is in the top ten. This entry is derived from a study of T-cell reconstitution after alpha-beta-depleted transplantation in children. The germline gives CDR1 MGHDK, CDR2 SYGVNS. This CDR3 is 12 amino acids long. The V gene lost 5 bases and the J gene lost 5 bases, with 9 bases spanning the gap.

The receptor's source is a human donor who donated a stem cell graft to a child with Wiskott-Aldrich syndrome. Sample: PBMCs from the stem cell graft donor, taken from the stem cell graft. V gene TRBV25-1 combines with J gene TRBJ2-5; D not certain. The CDR3 is CASSIQAETQYF. The CDR3 bases are TGTGCCAGCAGTATACAAGCGGAGACCCAGTACTTC. Full variable domain (missing parts from reference TRBV25-1 and TRBJ2-5): EADIYQTPRYLVIGTGKKITLECSQTMGHDKMYWYQQDPGMELHLIHYSYGVNSTEKGDLSSESTVSRIRTEHFPLTLESARPSHTSQYLCASSIQAETQYFGPGTRLLVL.